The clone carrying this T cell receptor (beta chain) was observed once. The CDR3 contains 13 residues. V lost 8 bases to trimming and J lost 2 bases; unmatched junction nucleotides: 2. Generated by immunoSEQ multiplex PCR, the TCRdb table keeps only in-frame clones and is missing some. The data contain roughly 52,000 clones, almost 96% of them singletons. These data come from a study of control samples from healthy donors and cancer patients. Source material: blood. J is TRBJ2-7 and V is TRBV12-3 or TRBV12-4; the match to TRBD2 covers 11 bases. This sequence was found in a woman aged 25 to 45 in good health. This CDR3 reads CASYSGRAYEQYF. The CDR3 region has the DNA TGTGCCAGCTATAGCGGGAGGGCCTACGAGCAGTACTTC.